This TCR beta chain is from a study of cytomegalovirus exposure and HLA in healthy donors. Study-level information: The roughly 130 validation repertoires used the same platform as the approximately 700 first-cohort repertoires (as reported by a later analysis).

As regards this clone: Its specificity is unknown.

With 3 bases clipped from V and 9 bases from J, the junction kept 10 bases outside the gene matches. Germline V gene data show CDR1 as SGHRS and CDR2 as YFSETQ. The CDR3 has 14 residues. Generated by immunoSEQ multiplex PCR, the TCRdb table keeps only in-frame clones and is missing some. This table holds some 150,000 clones, 87% found once. General study findings and limits: Specific recognition of CMV antigens was confirmed in vitro for a few chains (all CMV-associated).

This clonotype originated in a woman younger than 45 in good health and CMV-seronegative. Input material: PBMCs. The chain employs TRBV5-1 and TRBJ1-2; the match to TRBD1 covers 8 bases. This CDR3 reads CASSYGPGQDSYTF. CDR3 coding DNA: TGCGCCAGCAGCTATGGCCCGGGACAGGATAGCTACACCTTC.